These 14 T cell receptor beta chains came from one sample sequenced in a study of PD-L1 blockade in urothelial cancer. Produced via immunoSEQ multiplex PCR; TCRdb's table is partial and in-frame only. Here the sample spans 100,000 to 150,000 clones, 86% being singletons. Time point here: peripheral blood 6 weeks after treatment start. The sample consisted of PBMCs, taken around atezolizumab (anti-PD-L1) treatment. The receptor source for this set is a man aged 50 or older with urothelial cancer.

The chain recombines TRBV28 with TRBJ2-2; 7 nucleotides agree with TRBD2. This CDR3 has 16 residues. Germline CDR1 reads MDHEN; CDR2 reads SYDVKM. V was pared by 3 bases and J by 5 bases, with 9 bases of the junction left unmatched. CDR3 DNA: TGTGCCAGCAGTTTCGTAGCGGGCCGGTTGACCGGGGAGCTGTTTTTT. Its translation is CASSFVAGRLTGELFF.

The chain couples TRBV6-6 to TRBJ2-7, with TRBD2 matching over 8 bases. Looked up from germline, CDR1 is MNHNY and CDR2 is SVGAGI (reference sequence). V lost 5 bases, J lost 3 bases, and 3 bases stayed unmatched. CDR3 length equals 13 residues. The CDR3 DNA sequence: TGTGCCAGCAGTCGGACTAGCCACTACGAGCAGTACTTC. It yields the protein CASSRTSHYEQYF.

The chain couples TRBV7-9 to TRBJ2-3; 8 nucleotides line up with TRBD2. Germline V gene sequence: CDR1 SEHNR, CDR2 FQNEAQ (reference sequence). The CDR3 contains 16 residues. Trimming cost V 1 base and J 0 bases; bases outside gene matches: 3. The CDR3 loop reads CASSLEGTRSTDTQYF. The CDR3 nucleotides are TGTGCCAGCAGCTTAGAAGGGACTAGGAGCACAGATACGCAGTATTTT.

V gene TRBV15 combines with J gene TRBJ2-7; D gene unclear. The CDR3 runs to 15 residues. Germline V CDR1 and CDR2: LNHNV, YYDKDF (reference sequence). Trimming removed 1 base at V and 2 bases at J, with 12 bases between. CDR3 amino acids: CATSRGPLGPYEQYF. DNA of the CDR3: TGTGCCACCAGCAGAGGCCCACTTGGTCCCTACGAGCAGTACTTC.

The chain joins TRBV21-1 to TRBJ1-1; TRBD1, the table's D call, lacks a check against the DNA. TRBV21-1 constitutes a pseudogene. CDR3 length equals 16 residues. The DNA of the CDR3 is TGTGCCAGCAGCAATGTCCAGAAAGATACGAACACTGAAGCTTTCTTT. As protein: CASSNVQKDTNTEAFF.

Only a few counts were recorded for this clone. V and J are TRBV18 and TRBJ2-5; D is possibly TRBD1 (7 bases). The CDR3 sequence is 17 residues long. V was shortened by 2 bases and J by 5 bases, with 21 bases between the two germline ends. Germline CDR1 reads KGHSH; CDR2 reads LQKENI. The CDR3 loop reads CASSPTPPQGGGETQYF. In DNA form, the CDR3 reads TGTGCCAGCTCACCAACTCCCCCCCAGGGGGGCGGGGAGACCCAGTACTTC. The full variable domain, with the rest looked up from reference TRBV18 and TRBJ2-5, is NAGVMQNPRHLVRRRGQEARLRCSPMKGHSHVYWYRQLPEEGLKFMVYLQKENIIDESGMPKERFSAEFPKEGPSILRIQQVVRGDSAAYFCASSPTPPQGGGETQYFGPGTRLLVL.

Details on this clone: Compared with germline, one end of the junction differs, possibly owing to a read error. The chain employs TRBV7-7 and TRBJ2-5; 7 bases line up with TRBD2. The CDR3 sequence is 16 residues long. CDR1 is SSHAT, CDR2 FNYEAQ, per germline (reference sequence). The CDR3 coding sequence is TGTGCTAGCAGCTTAGCCATAGCGGGCTCACAAGAGACCCAGTACTTC. It yields the protein CASSLAIAGSQETQYF.

This CDR3 is CASSAPSGRGTGELFF. The CDR3 nucleotides read TGTGCCAGTAGTGCCCCTAGCGGGAGAGGCACCGGGGAGCTGTTTTTT. J is TRBJ2-2 and V is TRBV19; the match to TRBD2 covers 10 bases. The V and J ends lost 5 bases and 4 bases, in that order; junction bases with no gene match: 7. The CDR3 is 16 amino acids. Germline V gives CDR1 LNHDA, CDR2 SQIVND (reference sequence).

This clone appeared once. The gene calls are TRBV2 and TRBJ2-3; 8 bases align to TRBD2. Germline-derived CDR1 and CDR2 are SNHLY and FYNNEI. CDR3 length: 16 amino acids. The J segment lost 2 bases and the V segment lost 6 bases, leaving 10 bases of the junction unmatched. CDR3: CASRALAGYFTDTQYF. In DNA form, the CDR3 reads TGTGCCAGCAGAGCTCTAGCGGGCTACTTCACAGATACGCAGTATTTT.

The J gene is TRBJ2-5, the V gene TRBV11-2; a weak D match, TRBD1 (7 bases). The CDR3 sequence is 16 residues long. The ends were cut back, 1 base at V and 1 base at J, with 13 bases in the middle. Germline loops: CDR1 SGHAT, CDR2 FQNNGV. The chain's CDR3 is CASSLGPQGGQETQYF. As DNA, the CDR3 is TGTGCCAGCAGCTTAGGTCCCCAGGGGGGCCAAGAGACCCAGTACTTC.

The V and J genes are TRBV6-5 and TRBJ2-2, with 8 bases lining up with TRBD2. The CDR3 has 16 residues. CDR1 is MNHEY, CDR2 SVGAGI, per germline. V lost 1 base and J lost 4; bases outside the gene matches: 5. CDR3 loop: CASSYWSGRPTGELFF. For the CDR3, the DNA is TGTGCCAGCAGTTACTGGAGCGGGAGACCCACCGGGGAGCTGTTTTTT.

This sequence joins TRBV7-8 and TRBJ2-5, with 7 bases aligning to TRBD2. CDR1 is SGHVS and CDR2 is FQNEAQ in the germline V gene. J was trimmed by 1 base and V by 4 bases; bases with no gene match: 15. This CDR3 is built from 18 residues. DNA for the CDR3: TGTGCCAGCAGCTCCATGACTACTGGGCGGGGGTCCCAAGAGACCCAGTACTTC. Its translation is CASSSMTTGRGSQETQYF.

The rearrangement joins TRBV10-3 to TRBJ2-7; maybe TRBD2 (6 bases). The CDR3 consists of 17 residues. Trimming left V 7 bases short and J 3 bases short, with 25 bases between. Germline CDR1 reads ENHRY; CDR2 reads SYGVKD. The CDR3 bases are TGTGCCATCAAAGGGGACTCTCCAATTTTAGACCACTACGAGCAGTACTTC. Its translation: CAIKGDSPILDHYEQYF.

The V and J genes are TRBV5-1 and TRBJ1-1; 7 bases align to TRBD1. V lost 0 bases and J lost 6; bases outside the gene matches: 8. CDR1 is SGHRS, CDR2 YFSETQ, per germline. This CDR3 comprises 15 residues. The CDR3 region is CASSLAYRGLSEAFF. The CDR3, as DNA: TGCGCCAGCAGCTTGGCTTACAGGGGTCTCTCTGAAGCTTTCTTT.